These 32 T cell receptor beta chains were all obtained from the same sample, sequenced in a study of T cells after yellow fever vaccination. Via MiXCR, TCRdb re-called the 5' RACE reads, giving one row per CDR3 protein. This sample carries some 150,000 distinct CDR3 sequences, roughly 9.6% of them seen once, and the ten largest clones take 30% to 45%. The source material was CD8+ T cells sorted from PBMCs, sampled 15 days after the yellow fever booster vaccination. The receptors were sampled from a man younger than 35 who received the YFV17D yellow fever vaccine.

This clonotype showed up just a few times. CDR3 sequence reads: CSARDELGLAGGHGETQYF. The CDR3 bases are TGCAGTGCTAGAGATGAGCTGGGACTAGCGGGGGGGCATGGAGAGACCCAGTACTTC. The chain uses TRBV20-1 and TRBJ2-5, with 16 bases fitting TRBD2. Germline V lookup: CDR1 DFQATT, CDR2 SNEGSKA (reference sequence). The CDR3 extends over 19 amino acids. Trimming took 0 bases from V and 4 from J; bases not matched to a gene: 11.

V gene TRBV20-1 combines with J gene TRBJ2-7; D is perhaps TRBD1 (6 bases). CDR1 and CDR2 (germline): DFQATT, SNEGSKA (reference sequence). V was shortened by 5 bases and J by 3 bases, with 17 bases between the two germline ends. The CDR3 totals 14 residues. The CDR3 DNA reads TGCAGTGCTGTACGACAGGTCAATATCTACGAGCAGTACTTC. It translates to CSAVRQVNIYEQYF.

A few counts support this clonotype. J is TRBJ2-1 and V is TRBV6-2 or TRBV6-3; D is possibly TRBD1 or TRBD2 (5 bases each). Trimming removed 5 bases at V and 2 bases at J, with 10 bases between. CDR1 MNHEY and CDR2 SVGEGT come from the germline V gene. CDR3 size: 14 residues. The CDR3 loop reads CASSPQGAYNEQFF. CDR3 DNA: TGTGCCAGCAGTCCCCAGGGAGCCTACAATGAGCAGTTCTTC.

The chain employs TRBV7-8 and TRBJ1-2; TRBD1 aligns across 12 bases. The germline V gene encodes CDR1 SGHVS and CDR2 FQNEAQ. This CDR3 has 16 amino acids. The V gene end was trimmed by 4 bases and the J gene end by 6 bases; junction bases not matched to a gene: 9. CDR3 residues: CASSSLPGQGANGYTF. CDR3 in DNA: TGTGCCAGCAGCTCATTACCGGGACAGGGGGCGAATGGCTACACCTTC.

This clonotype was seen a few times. The CDR3 here is CASSSGEVAGGNEQFF. The CDR3 DNA reads as TGTGCCAGCAGCTCCGGTGAGGTAGCGGGGGGTAATGAGCAGTTCTTC. V usage is TRBV7-9 and J usage is TRBJ2-1; TRBD2 matches at 10 bases. The V gene end was trimmed by 4 bases and the J gene end by 7 bases; junction bases not matched to a gene: 10. Germline V gene data show CDR1 as SEHNR and CDR2 as FQNEAQ (reference sequence). This CDR3 comprises 16 residues.

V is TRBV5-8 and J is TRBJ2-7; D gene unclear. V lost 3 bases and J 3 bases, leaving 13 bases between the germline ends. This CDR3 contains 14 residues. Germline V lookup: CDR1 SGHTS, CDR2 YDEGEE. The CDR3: CASSSTVEFYEQYF. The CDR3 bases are TGTGCCAGCAGCTCGACGGTGGAATTCTACGAGCAGTACTTC.

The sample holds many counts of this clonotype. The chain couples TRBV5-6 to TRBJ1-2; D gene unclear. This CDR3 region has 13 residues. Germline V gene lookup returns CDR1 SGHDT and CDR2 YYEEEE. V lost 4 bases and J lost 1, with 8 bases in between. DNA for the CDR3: TGTGCCAGCAGCCTGGGGAATAACTATGGCTACACCTTC. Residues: CASSLGNNYGYTF.

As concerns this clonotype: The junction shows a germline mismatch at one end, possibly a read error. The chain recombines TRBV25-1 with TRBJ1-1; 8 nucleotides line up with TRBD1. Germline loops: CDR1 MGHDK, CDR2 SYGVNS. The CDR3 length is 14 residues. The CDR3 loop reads CPSSDRQGWTEAFF. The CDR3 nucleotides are TGTCCCAGCAGTGATCGACAGGGGTGGACTGAAGCTTTCTTT.

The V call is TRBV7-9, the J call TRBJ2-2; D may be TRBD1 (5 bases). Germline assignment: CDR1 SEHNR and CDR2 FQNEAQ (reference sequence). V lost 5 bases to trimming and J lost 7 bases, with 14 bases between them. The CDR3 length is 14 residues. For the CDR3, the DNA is TGTGCCAGCAGCATCGCAGGGTTGGTCGGGGAGCTGTTTTTT. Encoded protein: CASSIAGLVGELFF. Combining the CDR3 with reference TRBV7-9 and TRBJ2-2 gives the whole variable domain DTGVSQNPRHKITKRGQNVTFRCDPISEHNRLYWYRQTLGQGPEFLTYFQNEAQLEKSRLLSDRFSAERPKGSFSTLEIQRTEQGDSAMYLCASSIAGLVGELFFGEGSRLTVL.

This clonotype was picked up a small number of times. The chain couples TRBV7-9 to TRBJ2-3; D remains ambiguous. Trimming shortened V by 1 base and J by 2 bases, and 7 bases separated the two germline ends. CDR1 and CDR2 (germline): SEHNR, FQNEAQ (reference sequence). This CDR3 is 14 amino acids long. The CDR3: CASSLGSFTDTQYF. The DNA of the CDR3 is TGTGCCAGCAGCTTAGGTTCCTTCACAGATACGCAGTATTTT. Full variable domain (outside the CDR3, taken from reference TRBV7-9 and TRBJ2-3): DTGVSQNPRHKITKRGQNVTFRCDPISEHNRLYWYRQTLGQGPEFLTYFQNEAQLEKSRLLSDRFSAERPKGSFSTLEIQRTEQGDSAMYLCASSLGSFTDTQYFGPGTRLTVL.

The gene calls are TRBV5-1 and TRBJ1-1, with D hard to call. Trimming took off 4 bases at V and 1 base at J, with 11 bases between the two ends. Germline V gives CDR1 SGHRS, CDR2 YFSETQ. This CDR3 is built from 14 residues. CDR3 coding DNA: TGCGCCAGCAGCCGCGAGACCCCGAACACTGAAGCTTTCTTT. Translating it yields CASSRETPNTEAFF.

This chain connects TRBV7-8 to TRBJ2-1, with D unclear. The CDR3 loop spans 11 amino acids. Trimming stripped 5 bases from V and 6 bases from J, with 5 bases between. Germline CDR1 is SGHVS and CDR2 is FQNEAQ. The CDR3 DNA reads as TGTGCCAGCAGCCCATTCAATGAGCAGTTCTTC. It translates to CASSPFNEQFF.

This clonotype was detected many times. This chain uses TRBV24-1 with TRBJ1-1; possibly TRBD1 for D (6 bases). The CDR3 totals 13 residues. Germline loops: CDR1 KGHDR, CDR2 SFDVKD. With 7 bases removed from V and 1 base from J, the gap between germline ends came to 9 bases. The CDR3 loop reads CATRQGPNTEAFF. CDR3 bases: TGTGCCACCAGACAGGGCCCGAACACTGAAGCTTTCTTT.

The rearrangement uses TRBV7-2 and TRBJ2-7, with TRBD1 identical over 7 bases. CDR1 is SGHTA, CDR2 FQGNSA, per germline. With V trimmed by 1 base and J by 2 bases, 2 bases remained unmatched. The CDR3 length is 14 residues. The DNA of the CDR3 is TGTGCCAGCAGCTTAGTGACAGGGACCTACGAGCAGTACTTC. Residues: CASSLVTGTYEQYF.

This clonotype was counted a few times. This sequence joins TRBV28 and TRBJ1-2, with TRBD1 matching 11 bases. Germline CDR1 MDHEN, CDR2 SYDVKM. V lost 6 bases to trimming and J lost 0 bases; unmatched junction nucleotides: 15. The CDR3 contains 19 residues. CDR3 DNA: TGTGCCAGCAGACTTACCACCCGGACAGGGGGCAGGGCTAACTATGGCTACACCTTC. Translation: CASRLTTRTGGRANYGYTF.

CDR3 nucleotide sequence: TGTGCCAGCATCAAACCATTACAGGCCCGATACTTTTACGAGCAGTACGTC. Its translation is CASIKPLQARYFYEQYV. The gene calls are TRBV7-9 and TRBJ2-7, with a tentative D call TRBD1 (5 bases). CDR1 and CDR2 (germline): SEHNR, FQNEAQ (reference sequence). The V gene lost 7 bases and the J gene lost 4 bases, with 26 bases spanning the gap. This CDR3 region has 17 residues.

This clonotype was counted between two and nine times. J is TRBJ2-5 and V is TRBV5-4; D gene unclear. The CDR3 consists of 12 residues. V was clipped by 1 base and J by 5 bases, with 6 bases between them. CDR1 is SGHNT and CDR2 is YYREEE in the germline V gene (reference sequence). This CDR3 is CASSLPSETQYF. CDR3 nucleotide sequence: TGTGCCAGCAGCTTGCCTTCTGAGACCCAGTACTTC. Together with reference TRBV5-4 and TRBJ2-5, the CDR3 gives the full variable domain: ETGVTQSPTHLIKTRGQQVTLRCSSQSGHNTVSWYQQALGQGPQFIFQYYREEENGRGNFPPRFSGLQFPNYSSELNVNALELDDSALYLCASSLPSETQYFGPGTRLLVL.

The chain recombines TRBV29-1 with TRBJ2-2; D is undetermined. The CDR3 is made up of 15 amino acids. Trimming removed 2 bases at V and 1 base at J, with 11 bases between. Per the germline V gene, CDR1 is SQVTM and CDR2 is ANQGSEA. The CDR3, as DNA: TGCAGCGTTGAATCCGGCAGCGTGAACACCGGGGAGCTGTTTTTT. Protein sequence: CSVESGSVNTGELFF.

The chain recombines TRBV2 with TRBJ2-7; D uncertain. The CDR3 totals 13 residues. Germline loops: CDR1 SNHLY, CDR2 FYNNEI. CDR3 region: CASREDPPYEQYV. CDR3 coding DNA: TGTGCCAGCAGGGAAGACCCCCCCTACGAGCAGTACGTC.

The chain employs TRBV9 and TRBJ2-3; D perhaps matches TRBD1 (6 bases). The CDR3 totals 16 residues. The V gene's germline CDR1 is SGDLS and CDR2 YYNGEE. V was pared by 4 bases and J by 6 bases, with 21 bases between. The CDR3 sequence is CASSSRTEYPMDTQYF. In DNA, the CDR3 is TGTGCCAGCAGCTCCCGGACAGAGTACCCGATGGATACGCAGTATTTT.

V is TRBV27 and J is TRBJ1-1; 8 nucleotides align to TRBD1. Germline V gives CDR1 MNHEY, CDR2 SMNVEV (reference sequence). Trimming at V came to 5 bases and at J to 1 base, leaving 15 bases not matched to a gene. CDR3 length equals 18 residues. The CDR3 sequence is CASSPLLRGQDGNTEAFF. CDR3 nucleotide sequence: TGTGCCAGCAGTCCCCTTCTCAGGGGACAGGATGGGAACACTGAAGCTTTCTTT.

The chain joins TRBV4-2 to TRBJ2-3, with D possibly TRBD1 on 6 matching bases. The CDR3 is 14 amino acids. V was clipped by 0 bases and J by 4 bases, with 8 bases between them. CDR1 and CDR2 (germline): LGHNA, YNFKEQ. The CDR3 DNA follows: TGTGCCAGCAGCCAAGAACAGGGCTCAGATACGCAGTATTTT. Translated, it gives CASSQEQGSDTQYF.

The CDR3 is CASSPAWAGGAEGYTF. The CDR3 DNA sequence: TGTGCCAGCAGCCCCGCGTGGGCAGGGGGCGCAGAAGGCTACACCTTC. The rearrangement uses TRBV4-2 and TRBJ1-2, with 8 nucleotides matching TRBD1. The germline gives CDR1 LGHNA, CDR2 YNFKEQ. The trim removed 4 bases at V and 8 bases at J, leaving 15 bases unmatched. The CDR3 runs to 16 residues.

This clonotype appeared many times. The CDR3 region has the DNA TGCGCCAGCAGCCAAACTTGGAGCGAGCAGTACTTC. As protein: CASSQTWSEQYF. The rearrangement uses TRBV4-1 and TRBJ2-7; D is unresolved. The CDR3 runs 12 residues. Germline CDR1 and CDR2: MGHRA and YSYEKL. V was pared by 2 bases and J by 6 bases, with 8 bases between.

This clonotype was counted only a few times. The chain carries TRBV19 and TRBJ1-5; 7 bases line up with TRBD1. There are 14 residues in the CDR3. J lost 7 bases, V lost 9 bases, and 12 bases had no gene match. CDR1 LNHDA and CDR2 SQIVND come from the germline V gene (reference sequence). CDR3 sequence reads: CASQRQGRDQPQHF. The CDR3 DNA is TGTGCCAGCCAGAGACAGGGTCGAGACCAGCCCCAGCATTTT.

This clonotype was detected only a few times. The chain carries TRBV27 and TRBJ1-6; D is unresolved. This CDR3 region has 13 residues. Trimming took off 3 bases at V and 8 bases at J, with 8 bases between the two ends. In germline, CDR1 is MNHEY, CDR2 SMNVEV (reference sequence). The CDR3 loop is CASSLEWDSPLHF. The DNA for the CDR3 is TGTGCCAGCAGTTTGGAGTGGGATTCACCCCTCCACTTT.

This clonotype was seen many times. Written as DNA, the CDR3 is TGCGCCAGCAGCTTTCGTAGGGGTAACACCGGGGAGCTGTTTTTT. Protein sequence: CASSFRRGNTGELFF. J is TRBJ2-2 and V is TRBV5-1, with D possibly being TRBD1 (5 bases). This CDR3 is 15 amino acids long. The germline gives CDR1 SGHRS, CDR2 YFSETQ. Deletions cut 2 bases from V and 2 bases from J, with 10 bases between.

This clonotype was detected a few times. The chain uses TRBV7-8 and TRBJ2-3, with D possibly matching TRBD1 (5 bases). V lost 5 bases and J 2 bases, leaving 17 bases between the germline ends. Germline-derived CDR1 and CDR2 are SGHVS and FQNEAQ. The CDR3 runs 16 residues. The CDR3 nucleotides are TGTGCCAGCAGCCCCATTCTAGGGGCCCTCACAGATACGCAGTATTTT. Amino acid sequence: CASSPILGALTDTQYF.

The CDR3, as DNA: TGTGCCAGCAGCTTGAGTACAGGGGAACCCGCTTTCTTT. Its protein is CASSLSTGEPAFF. The gene calls are TRBV7-6 and TRBJ1-1, with 7 bases identical to TRBD1. The germline V gene encodes CDR1 SGHVS and CDR2 FNYEAQ. The CDR3 is made up of 13 amino acids. Losses at the gene ends were 3 bases for V and 11 bases for J; bases not matched to a gene: 9.

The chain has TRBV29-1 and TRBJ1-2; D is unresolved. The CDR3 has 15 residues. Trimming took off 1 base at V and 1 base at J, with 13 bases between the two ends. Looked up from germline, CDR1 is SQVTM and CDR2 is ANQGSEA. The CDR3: CSVEGLTTDNYGYTF. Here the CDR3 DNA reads TGCAGCGTTGAAGGACTGACGACGGATAACTATGGCTACACCTTC.

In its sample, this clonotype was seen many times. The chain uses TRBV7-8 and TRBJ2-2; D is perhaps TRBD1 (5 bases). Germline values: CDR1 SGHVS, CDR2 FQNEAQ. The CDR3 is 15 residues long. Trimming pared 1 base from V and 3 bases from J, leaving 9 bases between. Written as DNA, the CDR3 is TGTGCCAGCAGCTTAGATACAGGTTACACCGGGGAGCTGTTTTTT. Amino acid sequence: CASSLDTGYTGELFF.

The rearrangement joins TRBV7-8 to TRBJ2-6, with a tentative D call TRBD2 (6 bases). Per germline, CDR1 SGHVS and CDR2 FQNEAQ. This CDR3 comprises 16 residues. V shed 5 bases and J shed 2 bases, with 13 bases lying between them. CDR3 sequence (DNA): TGTGCCAGCAGCGTTTGGAGGGGTCCTGGGGCCAACGTCCTGACTTTC. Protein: CASSVWRGPGANVLTF.